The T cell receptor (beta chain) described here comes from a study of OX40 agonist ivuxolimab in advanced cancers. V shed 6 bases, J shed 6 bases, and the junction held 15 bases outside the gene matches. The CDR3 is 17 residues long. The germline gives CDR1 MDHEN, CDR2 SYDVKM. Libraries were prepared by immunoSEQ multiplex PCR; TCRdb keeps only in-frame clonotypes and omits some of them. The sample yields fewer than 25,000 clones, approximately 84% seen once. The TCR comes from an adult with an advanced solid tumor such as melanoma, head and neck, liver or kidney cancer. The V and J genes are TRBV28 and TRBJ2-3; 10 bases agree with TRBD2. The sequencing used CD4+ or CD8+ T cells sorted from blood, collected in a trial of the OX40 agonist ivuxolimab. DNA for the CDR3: TGTGCCAGCAGAGAATATCTAGCGGGGGATTTGATCGATACGCAGTATTTT. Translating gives CASREYLAGDLIDTQYF.